The clone carrying this TCR beta chain showed up many times. This specimen comes from a study of human T cells and chemical hapten exposure. Described time point: pre-sensitization, week 0. As for treatment: therapeutic diphenylcyclopropenone sensitization with weekly scalp DPC. In TCRdb, the RACE reads were re-called with MiXCR into one record per CDR3 protein. The sample records about 300,000 distinct CDR3 sequences, 4.5% to 5.5% being singletons. This CDR3 contains 13 residues. The germline V gene has CDR1 DFQATT and CDR2 SNEGSKA (reference sequence). V was cut by 4 bases and J by 9 bases, with 16 bases left in between.

The rearrangement uses TRBV20-1 and TRBJ2-1; D unresolved. The sequence derives from a woman aged 18-29 years with alopecia areata. Some clones in this sample may be carry-over from other donors' samples. The source material was whole blood, sampled in connection with sensitization to the hapten diphenylcyclopropenone (DPC). Here the CDR3 reads CSAMFPVLGEQFF. The CDR3 DNA sequence: TGCAGTGCTATGTTCCCAGTTCTTGGTGAGCAGTTCTTC.